Below, one TCR beta chain is given with its context. Its antigen is not identified. TCRbeta libraries were built with three rounds of nested PCR, modified from ARM-PCR. TCRdb ran MiXCR on the multiplex PCR reads and lists one entry per CDR3 protein. The data contain approximately 120,000 distinct CDR3 sequences, more than 70% of them singletons. This sample's RNA came from whole unsorted tissue. This record comes from a study of tumor and adjacent non-tumor tissue in lung cancer. Overall study: Histology: 12 adenocarcinoma, a couple of squamous cell carcinoma, 1 small cell lung cancer. Around 4.4 million productive TCRbeta reads were obtained per sample on average.

Study results and caveats: Top 100 clones took a larger repertoire share in normal lung. TCR diversity was significantly greater in tumor than normal lung tissue.

With 6 bases removed from V and 3 bases from J, the gap between germline ends came to 24 bases. CDR1 is MNHEY and CDR2 is SVGEGT in the germline V gene. The CDR3 contains 18 residues. The gene calls are TRBV6-2 or TRBV6-3 and TRBJ1-5; possible D gene TRBD1, 5 bases. This receptor was identified in a woman aged 55-70 years with non-small cell lung cancer. The sequenced material came from lung tumor tissue. Here the CDR3 reads CASSRMRRQRALNQPQHF. CDR3 nucleotides: TGTGCCAGCAGCCGGATGAGGAGACAGAGAGCCCTCAATCAGCCCCAGCATTTT.